This TCR beta chain was identified during a study of human T cells and chemical hapten exposure. On the study more broadly: Sensitization was performed using 2% DPC on an approximately 2 cm by approximately 2 cm upper inner arm skin site.

V was pared by 5 bases and J by 3 bases, with 4 bases between. This CDR3 has 11 residues. CDR1 SQVTM and CDR2 ANQGSEA come from the germline V gene. TCRdb independently ran MiXCR on the RACE reads; one entry per CDR3 protein. The table shows fewer than 200,000 distinct CDR3 sequences, with 25% to 35% occurring only once. Time point indicated: pre-sensitization, week 0. Regarding treatment: therapeutic diphenylcyclopropenone sensitization with weekly scalp DPC. The source material was whole blood, sampled in connection with sensitization to the hapten diphenylcyclopropenone (DPC). This TCR was recovered from a woman aged 25-40 years with alopecia areata. Some clones in this sample may be carry-over from other donors' samples. The chain couples TRBV29-1 to TRBJ2-2, with D unclear. The CDR3: CSVRDTGELFF. The CDR3 nucleotides are TGCAGCGTTCGTGACACCGGGGAGCTGTTTTTT.